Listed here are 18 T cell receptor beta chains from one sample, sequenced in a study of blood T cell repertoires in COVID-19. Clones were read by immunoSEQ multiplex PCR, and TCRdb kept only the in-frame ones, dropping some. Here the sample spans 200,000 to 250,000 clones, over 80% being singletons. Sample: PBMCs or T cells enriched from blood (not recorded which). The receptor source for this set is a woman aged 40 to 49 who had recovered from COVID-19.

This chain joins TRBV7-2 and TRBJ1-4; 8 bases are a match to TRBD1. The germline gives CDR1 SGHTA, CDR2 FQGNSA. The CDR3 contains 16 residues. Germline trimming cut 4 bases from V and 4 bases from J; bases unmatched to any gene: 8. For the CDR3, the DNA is TGTGCCAGCAGCTCCCGGAGGACAGGGATTAATGAAAAACTGTTTTTT. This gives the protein CASSSRRTGINEKLFF.

CDR3 sequence: CASSPQTLPEPGGWEKLFF. The CDR3 DNA follows: TGCGCCAGCAGCCCCCAAACCCTCCCGGAGCCTGGGGGGTGGGAAAAACTGTTTTTT. The V gene is TRBV4-3, the J gene TRBJ1-4; maybe TRBD1 (5 bases). V was cut by 4 bases and J by 8 bases, with 29 bases left in between. The CDR3 spans 19 residues. Germline CDR1 LGHNA, CDR2 YSLEER.

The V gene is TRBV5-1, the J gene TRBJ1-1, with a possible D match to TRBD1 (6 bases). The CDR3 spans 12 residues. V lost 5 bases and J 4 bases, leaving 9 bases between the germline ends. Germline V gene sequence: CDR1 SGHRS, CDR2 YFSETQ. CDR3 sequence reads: CASSQQGTEAFF. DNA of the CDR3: TGCGCCAGCAGTCAACAGGGCACTGAAGCTTTCTTT.

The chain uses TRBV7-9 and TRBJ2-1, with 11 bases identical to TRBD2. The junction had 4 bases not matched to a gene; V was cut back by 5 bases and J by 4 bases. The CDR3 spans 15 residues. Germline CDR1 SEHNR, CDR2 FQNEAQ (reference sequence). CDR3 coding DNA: TGTGCCAGCAGCCCCACTAGCGGGAGTTACAATGAGCAGTTCTTC. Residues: CASSPTSGSYNEQFF.

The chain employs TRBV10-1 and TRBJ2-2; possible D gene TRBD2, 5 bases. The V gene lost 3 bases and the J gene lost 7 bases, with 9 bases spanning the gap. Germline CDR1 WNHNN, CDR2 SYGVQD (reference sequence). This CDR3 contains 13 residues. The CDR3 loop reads CASSDARVGELFF. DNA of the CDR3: TGCGCCAGCAGTGACGCGAGGGTCGGGGAGCTGTTTTTT.

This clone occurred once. As DNA, the CDR3 is TGTGCCAGCAGACCGCCGGGACAGGGGGCAAGGTATGGCTACACCTTC. This gives the protein CASRPPGQGARYGYTF. This chain links TRBV28 with TRBJ1-2; 12 nucleotides align to TRBD1. The V and J ends lost 6 bases and 5 bases, in that order; junction bases with no gene match: 10. The CDR3 runs to 16 residues. Germline values: CDR1 MDHEN, CDR2 SYDVKM.

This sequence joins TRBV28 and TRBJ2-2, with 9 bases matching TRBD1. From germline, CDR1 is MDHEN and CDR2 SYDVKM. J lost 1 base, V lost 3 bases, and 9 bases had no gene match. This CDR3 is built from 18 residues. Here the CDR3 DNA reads TGTGCCAGCAGTTTTTGGTCCACAGGGGGCAAGAACACCGGGGAGCTGTTTTTT. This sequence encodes CASSFWSTGGKNTGELFF.

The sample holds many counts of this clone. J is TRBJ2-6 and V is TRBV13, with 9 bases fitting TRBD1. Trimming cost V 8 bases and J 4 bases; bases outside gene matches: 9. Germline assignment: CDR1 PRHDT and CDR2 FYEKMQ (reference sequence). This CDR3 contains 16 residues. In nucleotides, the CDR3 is TGTGCCAGCGGCCGGGACAGGGACATAGGGGCCAACGTCCTGACTTTC. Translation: CASGRDRDIGANVLTF.

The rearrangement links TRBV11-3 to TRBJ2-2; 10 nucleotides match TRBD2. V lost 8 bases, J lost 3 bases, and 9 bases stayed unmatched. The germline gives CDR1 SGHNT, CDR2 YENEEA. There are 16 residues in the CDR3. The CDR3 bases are TGTGCCAGCCAGCCAGGACTAGCGGAGGACACCGGGGAGCTGTTTTTT. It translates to CASQPGLAEDTGELFF.

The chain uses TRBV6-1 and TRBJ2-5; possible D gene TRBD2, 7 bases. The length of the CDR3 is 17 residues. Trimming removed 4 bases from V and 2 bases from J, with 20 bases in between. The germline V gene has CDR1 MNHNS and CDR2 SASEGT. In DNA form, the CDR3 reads TGTGCCAGCAGTGCCGGAGGGGGGGTCAGTCTGCAAGAGACCCAGTACTTC. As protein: CASSAGGGVSLQETQYF.

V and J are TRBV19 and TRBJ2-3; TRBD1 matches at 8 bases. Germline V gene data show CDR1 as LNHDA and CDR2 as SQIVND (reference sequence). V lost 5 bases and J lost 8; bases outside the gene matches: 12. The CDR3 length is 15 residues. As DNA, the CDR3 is TGTGCCAGTAGTTCGGGGACAGGTGGGTTGGGTACGCAGTATTTT. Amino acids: CASSSGTGGLGTQYF.

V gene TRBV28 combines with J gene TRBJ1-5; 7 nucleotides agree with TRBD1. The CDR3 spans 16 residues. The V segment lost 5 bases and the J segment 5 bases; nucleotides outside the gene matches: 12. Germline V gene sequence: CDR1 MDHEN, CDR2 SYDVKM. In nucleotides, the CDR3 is TGTGCCAGCAGTCTGATACTACAGGGGCCGGATCAGCCCCAGCATTTT. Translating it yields CASSLILQGPDQPQHF.

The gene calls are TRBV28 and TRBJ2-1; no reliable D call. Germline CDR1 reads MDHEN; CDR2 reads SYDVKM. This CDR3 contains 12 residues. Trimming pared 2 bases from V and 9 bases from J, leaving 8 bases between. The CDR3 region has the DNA TGTGCCAGCAGTTTAGAGAGAGGTGAGCAGTTCTTC. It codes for CASSLERGEQFF.

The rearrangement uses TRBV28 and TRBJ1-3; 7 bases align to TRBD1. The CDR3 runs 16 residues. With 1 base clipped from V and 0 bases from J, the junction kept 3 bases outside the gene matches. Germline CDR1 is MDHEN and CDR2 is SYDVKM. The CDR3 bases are TGTGCCAGCAGTTTATACCGGGACAGCTCTGGAAACACCATATATTTT. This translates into CASSLYRDSSGNTIYF.

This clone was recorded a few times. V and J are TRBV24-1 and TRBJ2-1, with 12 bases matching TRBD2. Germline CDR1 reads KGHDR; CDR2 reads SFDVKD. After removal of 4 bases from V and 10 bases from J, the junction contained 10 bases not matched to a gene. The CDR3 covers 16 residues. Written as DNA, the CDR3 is TGTGCCACCAGTGAACCGACTAGCGGGAGTGTGATGGAGCAGTTCTTC. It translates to CATSEPTSGSVMEQFF.

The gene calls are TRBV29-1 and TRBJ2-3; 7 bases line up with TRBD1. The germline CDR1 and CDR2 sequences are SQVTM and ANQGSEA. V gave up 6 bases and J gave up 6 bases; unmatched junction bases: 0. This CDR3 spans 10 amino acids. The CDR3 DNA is TGCAGCGTGGGACAGGATACGCAGTATTTT. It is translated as CSVGQDTQYF.

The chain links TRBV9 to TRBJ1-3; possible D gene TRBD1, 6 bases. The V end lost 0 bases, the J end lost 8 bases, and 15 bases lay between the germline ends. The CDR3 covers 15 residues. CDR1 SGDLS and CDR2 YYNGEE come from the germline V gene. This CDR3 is CASSVDGGQGYTIYF. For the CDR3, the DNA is TGTGCCAGCAGCGTAGACGGGGGGCAAGGCTACACCATATATTTT.

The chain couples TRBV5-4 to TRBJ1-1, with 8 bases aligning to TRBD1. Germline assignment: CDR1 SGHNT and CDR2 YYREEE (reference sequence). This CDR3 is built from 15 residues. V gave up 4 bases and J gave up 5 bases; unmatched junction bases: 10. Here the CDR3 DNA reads TGTGCCAGCAGCCCAGCAAACAGGGGGTGGACTGAAGCTTTCTTT. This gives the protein CASSPANRGWTEAFF.